Described below is a single T cell receptor beta chain sequence and its context. These data are taken from a study of patients and donors after allogeneic stem cell transplantation. TCRdb redid the calling of the RT-PCR reads with MiXCR, one entry per CDR3 protein. The data hold approximately 200,000 distinct CDR3 sequences, with around 41% observed a single time. The CDR3 has 15 amino acids. Per germline, CDR1 SGHDN and CDR2 FVKESK. V lost 4 bases to trimming and J lost 5 bases; unmatched junction nucleotides: 9. Material for sequencing was blood, either unsorted or a sorted T cell fraction (not recorded which). The chain carries TRBV14 and TRBJ2-7, with 9 nucleotides matching TRBD2. This TCR was recovered from a human donor who was either an allogeneic HSCT recipient or a stem cell or donor lymphocyte infusion donor (not recorded which). It is not recorded whose cells these are; they may come from a transplant donor. Here the CDR3 DNA reads TGTGCCAGCAGCCTAGGACTAGCGAGTTGGAACGAGCAGTACTTC. Translated: CASSLGLASWNEQYF.